This T cell receptor beta chain was found in a study of T-cell reconstitution after alpha-beta-depleted transplantation in children (dated by TCRdb to about 2016). Study-wide context: T-cell immune reconstitution after TCRalphabeta/CD19-depleted allogeneic hematopoietic cell transplantation in children was quantitatively tracked in the study by means of TCR repertoire profiling. General study outcomes and caveats: In some patients, the high TCRbeta diversity seen at day 60 was put down to recipient T cells and intrathymic progenitors that had survived conditioning. Hyperexpanded clone frequencies declined over subsequent months; after one year, T-cell counts and TCRbeta diversity were mostly attributed to newly produced T cells. Apparently early alphabetaT-cell count recovery about two months after transplant reportedly relied on only several hundred rapidly expanded clones derived from non-depleted graft cells.

The method was PCR. Sequencing used an Illumina HiSeq 2500. TCR libraries were prepared with molecular barcoding, using unique molecular identifiers to normalize TCRbeta repertoire quantification. The public reads were run again by TCRdb, first through fastp at Q25 and then through MiXCR, and only productive beta chains were kept. Here each entry gathers all rows of one CDR3 protein and keeps the most common genes and DNA. This sample comprises hundreds of thousands of distinct CDR3 sequences, roughly 17% of them detected only once. Around 41% of the sample is taken by the ten largest. The sample's treatment or condition, from its label and the paper: allogeneic hematopoietic cell transplantation with graft depleted of TCRalphabeta T cells and CD19 B cells. Transplant recipients were children who received TCRalphabeta/CD19-depleted allogeneic hematopoietic cell grafts. At least ten counts were recorded for this clonotype. The clone's antigen remains unknown. There are no base qualities to consult, and no much larger clone falls within one base.

The CDR3 numbers 15 residues from cysteine through phenylalanine. Here the CDR3 DNA is all that survives: 45 bases in frame from base 1. Trimming costs V 3 bases and J 5 bases, and their ends lie 16 bases apart. As encoded in the germline V gene, CDR1 is MGHDK while CDR2 is SYGVNS. The chain employs TRBV25-1 and TRBJ2-5, with TRBD1 as a weak D call on 6 bases. This material consisted of PBMCs, mostly from graft donor cells, taken 360 days after TCRalphabeta/CD19-depleted stem cell transplant. The origin of this receptor is a male patient aged 2 to 10 who had a stem cell transplant for acute lymphoblastic leukemia, so the T cells may come from the graft donor. The CDR3 protein sequence reads: CASSDFLGAKETQYF. The nucleotide sequence is given as TGTGCCAGCAGTGACTTTTTGGGGGCGAAGGAGACCCAGTACTTC.